What follows are 12 T cell receptor beta chains derived from one specimen sequenced in a study of regulatory T cells in long-lasting Graves disease. Indicated time point: persistent/refractory GD, antithyroid drugs over 5 years with positive TRAb. The TCR library used RNA extracted from PBMCs. CDR3-region Arm-PCR and iRepertoire HTBI primers produced the TCR beta libraries. TCRdb re-derived calls from the multiplex PCR reads in MiXCR, one entry per CDR3 protein. In the table there are about 470,000 distinct CDR3 sequences, around 20% of which are singletons. This specimen consisted of peripheral blood mononuclear cells (PBMCs), obtained when the disease was refractory, from a patient treated with antithyroid drugs. These receptor sequences come from a female donor with Graves disease.

This clonotype has ten or more counts. V gene TRBV5-1 combines with J gene TRBJ2-2, with 9 positions matching TRBD1. The CDR3 covers 17 residues. The J segment lost 3 bases and the V segment lost 7 bases, leaving 13 bases of the junction unmatched. CDR1 and CDR2 from the germline V gene are SGHRS and YFSETQ. In nucleotides, the CDR3 is TGCGCCAGCTTCTGGAGGGGACAGGGTCGCGACACCGGGGAGCTGTTTTTT. Translating gives CASFWRGQGRDTGELFF.

On this clonotype itself: A clone one base away is much larger, so this may be a read error. CDR3: CGARPNTGELFF. Written as DNA, the CDR3 is TGCGGTGCTAGGCCGAACACCGGGGAGCTGTTTTTT. The V and J genes are TRBV20-1 and TRBJ2-2, with unresolved D. The CDR3 runs to 12 residues. Germline CDR1 and CDR2: DFQATT and SNEGSKA (reference sequence).

This clonotype was counted ten times or more. The chain joins TRBV28 to TRBJ2-5; no clear D. V was pared by 4 bases and J by 5 bases, with 14 bases between. The germline V gene encodes CDR1 MDHEN and CDR2 SYDVKM. There are 14 residues in the CDR3. The CDR3, as DNA: TGTGCCAGCAGTTCCACCACATTTTGGGAGACCCAGTACTTC. Protein: CASSSTTFWETQYF.

This clonotype was detected many times. V and J are TRBV6-5 and TRBJ2-7; D might be TRBD1 or TRBD2, each matching 5 bases. CDR1 and CDR2 from the germline V gene are MNHEY and SVGAGI. The CDR3 has 15 amino acids. Trimming stripped 0 bases from V and 1 base from J, with 10 bases between. CDR3 region: CASSYSGRASYEQYF. The CDR3 nucleotides are TGTGCCAGCAGTTACTCGGGACGGGCATCCTACGAGCAGTACTTC.

This chain connects TRBV12-3 or TRBV12-4 to TRBJ2-1, with D maybe TRBD2 (6 bases). This CDR3 contains 15 residues. Trimming shortened V by 5 bases and J by 6 bases, and 17 bases separated the two germline ends. The CDR3 region is CASSDRFAGPNEQFF. DNA for the CDR3: TGTGCCAGCAGTGATCGATTCGCGGGACCCAATGAGCAGTTCTTC.

This clonotype appeared many times. The CDR3 loop is CASSYGGSSYEQYF. CDR3 nucleotide sequence: TGTGCCAGCAGTTACGGAGGGAGTTCCTACGAGCAGTACTTC. The gene calls are TRBV27 and TRBJ2-7, with a weak D call TRBD2 (6 bases). The CDR3 runs to 14 residues. The germline V gene encodes CDR1 MNHEY and CDR2 SMNVEV (reference sequence). Trimming removed 4 bases from V and 1 base from J, with 11 bases in between.

This clonotype was recorded once. J is TRBJ1-5 and V is TRBV29-1; D might be TRBD1 (6 bases). Between the trimmed V and J ends, which lost 6 bases and 0 bases, there was a span of 15 bases. The CDR3 sequence is 15 residues long. Germline V gene lookup returns CDR1 SQVTM and CDR2 ANQGSEA. CDR3 sequence: CSVVEGVNSNQPQHF. CDR3 nucleotides: TGCAGCGTCGTCGAGGGGGTAAATAGCAATCAGCCCCAGCATTTT.

This clonotype was detected ten times or more. The chain couples TRBV7-9 to TRBJ1-2, with 8 bases that match TRBD1. The CDR3 length is 14 residues. Unmatched junction bases numbered 9, after V lost 5 bases and J lost 7 bases. Germline CDR1 reads SEHNR; CDR2 reads FQNEAQ (reference sequence). CDR3 sequence: CASSLSDRVGGYTF. The CDR3 nucleotides read TGTGCCAGCAGCCTATCGGACAGGGTTGGTGGCTACACCTTC.

This clonotype was detected a few times. This sequence joins TRBV9 and TRBJ1-2; tentative D call: TRBD1 (6 bases). The CDR3 contains 13 residues. Trimming removed 3 bases at V and 4 bases at J, with 10 bases between. The germline V gene encodes CDR1 SGDLS and CDR2 YYNGEE. This chain's CDR3 is CASSAGQFYGYTF. The CDR3 region has the DNA TGTGCCAGCAGCGCCGGACAGTTCTATGGCTACACCTTC.

This chain joins TRBV6-1 and TRBJ1-3, with 8 bases lining up with TRBD1. The CDR3 extends over 14 amino acids. Looked up from germline, CDR1 is MNHNS and CDR2 is SASEGT. V was pared by 5 bases and J by 5 bases, with 5 bases of the junction left unmatched. The CDR3 sequence: CASSTTGARNTIYF. For the CDR3, the DNA is TGTGCCAGCAGTACGACAGGGGCACGAAACACCATATATTTT.

The table lists this clonotype with many counts. This chain connects TRBV11-2 to TRBJ1-4; D is perhaps TRBD1 (6 bases). The CDR3 length is 16 residues. V was pared by 5 bases and J by 7 bases, with 20 bases between. From germline, CDR1 is SGHAT and CDR2 FQNNGV. The CDR3: CASSREAGAVREKLFF. In DNA, the CDR3 is TGTGCCAGCAGCCGGGAGGCGGGGGCCGTGCGTGAAAAACTGTTTTTT.

This clonotype was counted many times. This sequence joins TRBV28 and TRBJ2-2, with 9 bases identical to TRBD1. The CDR3 has 15 amino acids. CDR1 is MDHEN, CDR2 SYDVKM, per germline. Trimming at V came to 7 bases and at J to 3 bases, leaving 6 bases not matched to a gene. The CDR3 nucleotides are TGTGCCAGCACCTTAGGGGACAGGGACACCGGGGAGCTGTTTTTT. It yields the protein CASTLGDRDTGELFF.